The T cell receptor beta chain described here comes from a study of regulatory and conventional T cells in RAG deficiency. Study results and caveats: RAG-deficient patients showed markedly lower Shannon entropy and higher Simpson indices than control T-cell subsets.

The CDR3 is 14 amino acids. V shed 6 bases and J shed 5 bases, with 14 bases lying between them. Germline lookup yields CDR1 MNHEY and CDR2 SVGAGI. In the case of this clone: Its antigen is currently unknown.

Here immunoSEQ multiplex PCR was the method, and the copy in TCRdb shows in-frame clones only, minus some. The sample yields tens of thousands of clones, about 90% seen once. Regulatory T cells were sorted from blood as CD4+ CD25-high CD127-low cells. This same sample was also taken into another study, of regulatory T cells. This second study notes: The primer mix had 52 TRBV and 13 TRBJ primers. Regulatory T cells showed the strongest V-J pair restriction and V/J gene skewing among patient repertoires.

V usage is TRBV6-5 and J usage is TRBJ1-5; no firm D call. Sequencing was performed on Tregs sorted from blood. The receptor was isolated from a human donor in good health. DNA of the CDR3: TGTGCCAGCAGCTCCGTTCGACCCGATCAGCCCCAGCATTTT. This gives the protein CASSSVRPDQPQHF.